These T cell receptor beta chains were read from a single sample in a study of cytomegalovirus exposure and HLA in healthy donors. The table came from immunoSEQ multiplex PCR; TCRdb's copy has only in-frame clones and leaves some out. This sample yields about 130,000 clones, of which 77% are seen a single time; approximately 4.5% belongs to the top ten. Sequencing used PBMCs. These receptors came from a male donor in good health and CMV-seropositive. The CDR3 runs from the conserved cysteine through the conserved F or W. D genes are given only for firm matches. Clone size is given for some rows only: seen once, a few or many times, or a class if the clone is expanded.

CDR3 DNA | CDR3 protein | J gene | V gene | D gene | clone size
TGTGCCAGCAGTCTGACAGGGAACTATGGCTACACCTTC | CASSLTGNYGYTF | TRBJ1-2 | TRBV27 | TRBD1 | few
TGTGCCAGCAGTTACTCTATAGGAGCGAACACCGGGGAGCTGTTTTTT | CASSYSIGANTGELFF | TRBJ2-2 | TRBV6-5 | NA | NA
TGTGCCAGCAGTTCAGCAGGGGCTGGGGCCAACGGCCTGACTTTC | CASSSAGAGANGLTF | TRBJ2-6 | TRBV27 | NA | NA
TGTGCCAGCAGTTACTCGCGGGGTTCGGCCTACGAGCAGTACTTC | CASSYSRGSAYEQYF | TRBJ2-7 | TRBV6-5 | NA | NA
TGTGCCAGCAGCGTAGGGGGGAGGGCCGGAACAGATACGCAGTATTTT | CASSVGGRAGTDTQYF | TRBJ2-3 | TRBV9 | TRBD2 | NA
TGTGCCAGCAGCTTAGATAGGACAAGGGTCAATTCACCCCTCCACTTT | CASSLDRTRVNSPLHF | TRBJ1-6 | TRBV7-9 | NA | NA
TGTGCCAGCAGTGGACAGGACTATGGCTACACCTTC | CASSGQDYGYTF | TRBJ1-2 | TRBV27 | TRBD1 | NA
TGTGCCAGCAGTCCCCTCCCGGGACAGGGTGAAGCTTTCTTT | CASSPLPGQGEAFF | TRBJ1-1 | TRBV7-6 | TRBD1 | NA
TGTGCCAGCAGTGAAAATCAGGAATACTACGAGCAGTACTTC | CASSENQEYYEQYF | TRBJ2-7 | TRBV6-1 | NA | NA
TGTGCCAGCAGCTTAGTCGGGACTAGCGGGAGTCCAGGAGAGACCCAGTACTTC | CASSLVGTSGSPGETQYF | TRBJ2-5 | TRBV7-8 | TRBD2 | NA
TGCAGCGTAAAAGAGCGGGGGCCCTCCTACGAGCAGTACTTC | CSVKERGPSYEQYF | TRBJ2-7 | TRBV29-1 | TRBD2 | NA
TGTGCCAGTAGTACATACAGGGCCCGACGCACAGATACGCAGTATTTT | CASSTYRARRTDTQYF | TRBJ2-3 | TRBV19 | NA | NA
TGCGCCAGCAGCTTGGTTCAAAACACCGGGGAGCTGTTTTTT | CASSLVQNTGELFF | TRBJ2-2 | TRBV5-1 | NA | NA
TGTGCCAGCAGCTTAAAAGACAGGAATCAGCCCCAGCATTTT | CASSLKDRNQPQHF | TRBJ1-5 | TRBV11-2 | NA | NA
TGCAGCGTTGACGAAATTAGCGGAGATACGCAGTATTTT | CSVDEISGDTQYF | TRBJ2-3 | TRBV29-1 | NA | NA
TGTGCCAGCAGCTCTAGGAGCACTGAAGCTTTCTTT | CASSSRSTEAFF | TRBJ1-1 | TRBV7-8 | NA | NA
TGTGCCAGCATCCTGGGAGGGAGCACCACCTACGAGCAGTACTTC | CASILGGSTTYEQYF | TRBJ2-7 | TRBV5-5 | TRBD2 | NA
TGTGCCAGCAAGAAGGCCGGGACACCTTTTGACGAGCAGTACTTC | CASKKAGTPFDEQYF | TRBJ2-7 | TRBV2 | NA | few
TGTGCCAGCAGTGATTGGGGGGGAGGAAACATTCAGTACTTC | CASSDWGGGNIQYF | TRBJ2-4 | TRBV6-1 | TRBD2 | NA
TGTGCCTGGAGTAGGACAGAAAATTCACCCCTCCACTTT | CAWSRTENSPLHF | TRBJ1-6 | TRBV30 | NA | NA
TGTGCCAGCGCCGGAGTTACCTACAATGAGCAGTTCTTC | CASAGVTYNEQFF | TRBJ2-1 | TRBV7-9 | NA | once
TGTGCCAGCAGTGAATGGACTACCTCCTACGAGCAGTACTTC | CASSEWTTSYEQYF | TRBJ2-7 | TRBV2 | NA | NA
TGTGCCAGCAGTGAAACTACGACCACCTACGAGCAGTACTTC | CASSETTTTYEQYF | TRBJ2-7 | TRBV2 | NA | once
TGTGCCAGCAGCTTGTACCTCTCCGGGGATCCCTACGAGCAGTACTTC | CASSLYLSGDPYEQYF | TRBJ2-7 | TRBV5-6 | NA | few
TGTGCCAGCAGCCCAGGGACAGCATATAATTCACCCCTCCACTTT | CASSPGTAYNSPLHF | TRBJ1-6 | TRBV7-8 | TRBD1 | NA
TGTGCCAGCAGCTTACGGGGTGCGACTGAAGCTTTCTTT | CASSLRGATEAFF | TRBJ1-1 | TRBV5-6 | NA | NA
TGTGCCAGCAGCTTGGGCAGGATCTCTGGAAACACCATATATTTT | CASSLGRISGNTIYF | TRBJ1-3 | TRBV9 | NA | NA
TGTGCCAGCAGTGAAATAGACATGACTAATTCACCCCTCCACTTT | CASSEIDMTNSPLHF | TRBJ1-6 | TRBV25-1 | NA | NA
TGTGCCACCAGCGGATCACAGGGGGTCAAAAACAGTCAGTACTTC | CATSGSQGVKNSQYF | TRBJ2-4 | TRBV15 | TRBD1 | NA
TGTGCCAGCAGTTACGAGGCGGGGAGCTCCTACGAGCAGTACTTC | CASSYEAGSSYEQYF | TRBJ2-7 | TRBV6-5 | NA | few
TGTGCCAGCAAACTAACTAGCGCCCGGACAGATACGCAGTATTTT | CASKLTSARTDTQYF | TRBJ2-3 | TRBV6-6 | TRBD2 | once
TGTGCCAGCAGCCTCGGACAGGCTGGCTACACCTTC | CASSLGQAGYTF | TRBJ1-2 | TRBV7-9 | TRBD1 | NA
TGTGCCAGTAGTATGGGGAGGGGACTCCCTAAACCCCCGCTGTTTTTT | CASSMGRGLPKPPLFF | TRBJ2-2 | TRBV19 | TRBD2 | NA
TGCGCCAGCAGCCAACCGGGACAGCAAGAGACCCAGTACTTC | CASSQPGQQETQYF | TRBJ2-5 | TRBV4-1 | TRBD1 | once
TGTGCCAGCAGCCTTTTCAGGGCTTACGAGCAGTACTTC | CASSLFRAYEQYF | TRBJ2-7 | TRBV14 | NA | NA
TGTGCCAGCAGCTTAGCGGGAGGCGCAGATACGCAGTATTTT | CASSLAGGADTQYF | TRBJ2-3 | TRBV7-9 | NA | NA
TGTGCCAGCAGCATGGGGAGGGGCGGGTATTACCCCCAGCATTTT | CASSMGRGGYYPQHF | TRBJ1-5 | TRBV27 | NA | once
TGTGCCAGCAGTCCACTGCCTGGGCCCGGCTACACCTTC | CASSPLPGPGYTF | TRBJ1-2 | TRBV27 | NA | NA
TGTGCCAGCAGTGAAAACCAGGGGGTACAGCCCCAGCATTTT | CASSENQGVQPQHF | TRBJ1-5 | TRBV6-1 | TRBD1 | NA
TGCGCCAGCAGCTTGGCCGGGACACCGAACACTGAAGCTTTCTTT | CASSLAGTPNTEAFF | TRBJ1-1 | TRBV5-1 | NA | NA
TGTGCCATCAGTCAACCGGGACTAGCCCTTGGGGCCAACGTCCTGACTTTC | CAISQPGLALGANVLTF | TRBJ2-6 | TRBV10-3 | TRBD2 | NA
TGTGCCAGCAGCCTCCCGGGACTAGCGTACGAGCAGTACTTC | CASSLPGLAYEQYF | TRBJ2-7 | TRBV5-4 | TRBD2 | NA
TGTGCCAGCAGCTCACCCGGACAGGGTGGAAATGAGCAGTTCTTC | CASSSPGQGGNEQFF | TRBJ2-1 | TRBV7-9 | TRBD1 | NA
TGTGCCAGCAGTTTCGGGGAGACCTCTGGAAACACCATATATTTT | CASSFGETSGNTIYF | TRBJ1-3 | TRBV28 | NA | NA
TGTGCCAGCTCGACCGGGACAGGGCGACAGTCTCCTCTCTACGAGCAGTACTTC | CASSTGTGRQSPLYEQYF | TRBJ2-7 | TRBV28 | TRBD1 | NA
TGTGCCAGCAGTTACGCGAGCCCCCCGGGAAACACCATATATTTT | CASSYASPPGNTIYF | TRBJ1-3 | TRBV6-5 | NA | NA
TGTGCCAGCAGACCAGGACAGACTAAATACGAGCAGTACTTC | CASRPGQTKYEQYF | TRBJ2-7 | TRBV6-5 | NA | few
TGTGCCAGCAGCTTAGGTGTAAACGAGCAGTACTTC | CASSLGVNEQYF | TRBJ2-7 | TRBV7-9 | NA | NA
TGTGCCAGCAGCTTAGGCCCCACACAGGGGGCGCGAGGAAACACCATATATTTT | CASSLGPTQGARGNTIYF | TRBJ1-3 | TRBV7-6 | TRBD1 | NA
TGTGCCAGCAGCTTAGTCCGGACTAGCGGGTCTCTAGCCTACGAGCAGTACTTC | CASSLVRTSGSLAYEQYF | TRBJ2-7 | TRBV7-8 | TRBD2 | few
TGTGCCATCAGTGATGAGCGGGAGGGCCGAAGGGAGACCCAGTACTTC | CAISDEREGRRETQYF | TRBJ2-5 | TRBV10-3 | TRBD2 | NA
TGTTCCAGCAGCTTAGGCAGGGAGGGATACGAGCAGTACTTC | CSSSLGREGYEQYF | TRBJ2-7 | TRBV7-9 | TRBD2 | NA